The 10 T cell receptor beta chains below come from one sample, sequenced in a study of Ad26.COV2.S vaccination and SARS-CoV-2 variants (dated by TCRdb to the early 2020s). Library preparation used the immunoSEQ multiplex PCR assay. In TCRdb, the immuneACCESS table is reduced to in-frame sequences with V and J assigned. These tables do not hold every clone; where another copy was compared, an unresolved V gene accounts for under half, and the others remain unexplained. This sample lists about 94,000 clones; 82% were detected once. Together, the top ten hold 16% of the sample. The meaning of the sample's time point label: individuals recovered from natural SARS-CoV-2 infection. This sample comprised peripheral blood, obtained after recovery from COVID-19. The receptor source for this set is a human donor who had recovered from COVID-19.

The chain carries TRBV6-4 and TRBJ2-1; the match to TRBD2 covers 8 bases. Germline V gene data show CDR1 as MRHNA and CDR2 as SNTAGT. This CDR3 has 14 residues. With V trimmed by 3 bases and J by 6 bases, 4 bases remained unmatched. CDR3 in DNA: TGTGCCAGCAGTGATGAAGCGGGAGTCAATGAGCAGTTCTTC. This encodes CASSDEAGVNEQFF.

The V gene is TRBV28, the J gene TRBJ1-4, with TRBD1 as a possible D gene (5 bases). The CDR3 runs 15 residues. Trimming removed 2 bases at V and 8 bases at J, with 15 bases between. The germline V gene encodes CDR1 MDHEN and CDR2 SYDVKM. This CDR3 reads CASSLLGREGEKLFF. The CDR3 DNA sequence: TGTGCCAGCAGTTTACTTGGCAGGGAAGGGGAAAAACTGTTTTTT.

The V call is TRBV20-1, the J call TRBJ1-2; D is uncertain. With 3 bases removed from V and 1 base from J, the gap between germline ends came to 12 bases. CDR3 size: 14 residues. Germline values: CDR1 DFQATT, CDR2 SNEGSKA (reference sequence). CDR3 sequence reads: CSASGPVLNYGYTF. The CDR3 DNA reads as TGCAGTGCTAGTGGGCCCGTACTTAACTATGGCTACACCTTC.

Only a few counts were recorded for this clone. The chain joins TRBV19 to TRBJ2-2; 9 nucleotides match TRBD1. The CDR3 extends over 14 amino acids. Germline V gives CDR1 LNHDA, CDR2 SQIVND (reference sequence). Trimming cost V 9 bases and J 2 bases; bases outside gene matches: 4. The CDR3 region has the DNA TGTGCCAGCCGACAGGGGGTTAACACCGGGGAGCTGTTTTTT. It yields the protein CASRQGVNTGELFF.

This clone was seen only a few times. The CDR3 nucleotides read TGCAGCGTTGAAGATTCCCCAGGGTGGACCCAGTACTTC. Translation: CSVEDSPGWTQYF. The chain has TRBV29-1 and TRBJ2-5; D is perhaps TRBD1 (5 bases). Trimming left V 0 bases short and J 7 bases short, with 12 bases between. From germline, CDR1 is SQVTM and CDR2 ANQGSEA. This CDR3 region has 13 residues.

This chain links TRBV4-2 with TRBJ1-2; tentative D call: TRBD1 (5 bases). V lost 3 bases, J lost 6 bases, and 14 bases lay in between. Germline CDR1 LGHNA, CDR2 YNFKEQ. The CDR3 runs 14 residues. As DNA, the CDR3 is TGTGCCAGCAGCCAGAAAGGGGTAAATAATGGCTACACCTTC. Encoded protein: CASSQKGVNNGYTF.

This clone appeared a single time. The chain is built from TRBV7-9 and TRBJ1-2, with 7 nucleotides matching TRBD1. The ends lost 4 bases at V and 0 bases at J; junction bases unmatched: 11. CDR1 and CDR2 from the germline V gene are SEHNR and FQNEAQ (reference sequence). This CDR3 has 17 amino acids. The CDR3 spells CASSSPQGVEANYGYTF. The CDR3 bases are TGTGCCAGCAGCTCACCGCAGGGGGTTGAAGCTAACTATGGCTACACCTTC.

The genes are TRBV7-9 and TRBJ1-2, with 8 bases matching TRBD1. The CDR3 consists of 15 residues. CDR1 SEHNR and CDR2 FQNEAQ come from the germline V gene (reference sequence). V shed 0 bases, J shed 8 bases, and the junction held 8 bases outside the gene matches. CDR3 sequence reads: CASSLAMDRVKGYTF. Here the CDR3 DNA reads TGTGCCAGCAGCTTAGCGATGGACAGGGTGAAAGGCTACACCTTC. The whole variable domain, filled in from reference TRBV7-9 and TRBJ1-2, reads DTGVSQNPRHKITKRGQNVTFRCDPISEHNRLYWYRQTLGQGPEFLTYFQNEAQLEKSRLLSDRFSAERPKGSFSTLEIQRTEQGDSAMYLCASSLAMDRVKGYTFGSGTRLTVV.

CDR3 sequence (DNA): TGTGCCAGCAGTGACGGGATGGAGGATACGCAGTATTTT. Encoded protein: CASSDGMEDTQYF. The genes are TRBV25-1 and TRBJ2-3, with D perhaps TRBD2 (5 bases). CDR1 MGHDK and CDR2 SYGVNS come from the germline V gene. Trimming stripped 3 bases from V and 6 bases from J, with 10 bases between. This CDR3 comprises 13 residues.

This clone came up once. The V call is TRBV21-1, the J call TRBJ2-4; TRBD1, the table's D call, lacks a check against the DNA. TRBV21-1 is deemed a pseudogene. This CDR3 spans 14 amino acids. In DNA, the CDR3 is TGTGCCAGCAGCCCGCGCCAAAGACAGGGAAGTTGTTACTTC. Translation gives CASSPRQRQGSCYF.